The T cell receptor beta chain under discussion was sequenced for a study of blood T cell repertoires in COVID-19. Study details: Collection of acute and convalescent COVID-19 samples took place in the United States, Italy and Spain. The analysed material was cDNA or gDNA that came from T cells, B-cell-depleted T cells, or PBMCs.

The germline CDR1 and CDR2 sequences are MGHRA and YSYEKL. The ends were cut back, 2 bases at V and 6 bases at J, with 9 bases in the middle. The CDR3 runs to 13 residues. Sequenced by immunoSEQ multiplex PCR; TCRdb stores in-frame clones only, minus some. The top ten clones hold 1.7% of a sample with around 280,000 clones, 85% to 90% of them seen once. The rearrangement joins TRBV4-1 to TRBJ2-3; perhaps TRBD2 as D (6 bases). The specimen sequenced was PBMCs or T cells enriched from blood (not recorded which). The clonotype comes from a woman younger than 35 with acute COVID-19. The CDR3 reads CASSQSREDTQYF. CDR3 bases: TGCGCCAGCAGCCAATCCCGGGAGGATACGCAGTATTTT.